The entry below gives a single T cell receptor (beta chain) sequence along with its context. Donors had nominal health at sampling but likely had unrecorded immune exposures. The sample comes from a study of cytomegalovirus exposure and HLA in healthy donors. The PCR ran on 60 Vbeta and 13 Jbeta primers. Profiling relied on immunoSEQ multiplex PCR, and the TCRdb table lists in-frame clones only, not all of them. Here the sample spans roughly 150,000 clones, 65% to 85% being singletons. This sequence originates from a middle-aged woman in good health and CMV-seropositive. The specimen was PBMCs.

The CDR3 sequence: CAILAGPRNYEQYF. CDR3 bases: TGTGCCATCCTGGCGGGACCGCGGAACTACGAGCAGTACTTC. This sequence joins TRBV25-1 and TRBJ2-7; tentative D call: TRBD2 (6 bases). V was clipped by 10 bases and J by 3 bases, with 19 bases between them. The germline V gene encodes CDR1 MGHDK and CDR2 SYGVNS. This CDR3 region has 14 residues.